This T cell receptor (beta chain) was sequenced during a study of blood T cell repertoires in COVID-19. Under the authors' procedure: Amplification of reference gene primers provided the estimated nucleated cell counts. Only in-frame clones appear in the TCRdb table, and some are missing; sequencing was by immunoSEQ multiplex PCR. The V and J calls and clone size come from that table; D and trimming were worked out from the DNA. There are under 250,000 clones in the sample; more than 70% occur only once, and approximately 5.5% lies in the top ten. The CDR3 sequence is 15 residues long. CDR1 is MNHEY and CDR2 is SMNVEV in the germline V gene (reference sequence). V dropped 2 bases and J dropped 5; count of bases not matched to a gene: 3.

The receptor was isolated from a woman aged 80 or older with COVID-19, enrolled during active disease. The sequenced material came from peripheral blood. J is TRBJ1-6 and V is TRBV27, with 7 bases that match TRBD1. CDR3 sequence reads: CASSLGQANNSPLHF. CDR3 nucleotide sequence: TGTGCCAGCAGTTTAGGACAGGCAAATAATTCACCCCTCCACTTT.